This T cell receptor (beta chain) was observed in a study of CD8 T cells in Susac syndrome. Overall study context: There were Susac syndrome patients who were therapy-naive at blood draw, others on corticosteroids, and others on intravenous immunoglobulin alone. General study points: Clonal expansion was not observed in the Susac syndrome CD4+ T cell repertoires.

Each Susac syndrome patient had definite or probable disease by recently defined criteria. Germline assignment: CDR1 MNHEY and CDR2 SVGAGI. Unmatched junction bases numbered 6, after V lost 2 bases and J lost 7 bases. The CDR3 is 14 residues long. RNA totalling roughly 0.45 to 1 ug underwent reverse transcription with random hexamers. Amplification of the TCR beta CDR3 was carried out by immunoSEQ multiplex PCR, which spanned a total of 54 Vbeta and 13 Jbeta segments. In TCRdb, the immunoSEQ multiplex PCR reads were re-called with MiXCR into one record per CDR3 protein. The sample records about 150,000 distinct CDR3 sequences, under 97% being singletons. A remark on this clonotype: Its antigen remains unknown.

The chain combines TRBV6-5 with TRBJ1-2; TRBD1 matches at 8 bases. The sequence came from a human donor with Susac syndrome. Sequencing was done on a sample of CD4+ T cells from PBMCs. In DNA form, the CDR3 reads TGTGCCAGCAGTTACGTGCAGGGGGCGCGTGGCTACACCTTC. As protein: CASSYVQGARGYTF.